This TCR beta chain emerged from a study of cytomegalovirus exposure and HLA in healthy donors. Notes on the study in general: Later work associated 16,951 TCR beta sequences with HLA alleles at 0.05 false discovery rate. Among TCR beta chains of equal frequency, HLA-associated ones were more clonally expanded in a later analysis. Highly shared sequence variants in one cluster were likely a sequencing artifact. Later analysis associated a missense DCLRE1C variant with TCR beta V- and J-gene trimming.

It was with 60 Vbeta and 13 Jbeta primers that the PCR ran. Sequenced by immunoSEQ multiplex PCR; TCRdb stores in-frame clones only, minus some. This repertoire shows 170,000 or so clones, under 85% found once; its top ten account for approximately 1.6%. CDR1 and CDR2 from the germline V gene are GTSNPN and SVGIG (reference sequence). After removal of 4 bases from V and 5 bases from J, the junction contained 12 bases not matched to a gene. The length of the CDR3 is 15 residues. Details on this clone: Its specificity is unknown.

Sequencing was done on a sample of PBMCs. The TCR sequence derives from a woman in her twenties or thirties in good health and CMV-seronegative. The chain couples TRBV30 to TRBJ1-1; 8 positions match TRBD1. The CDR3 is CAWIRVRGRGTEAFF. CDR3 bases: TGTGCCTGGATTAGGGTCAGGGGGCGAGGAACTGAAGCTTTCTTT.